The 13 T cell receptor beta chains given below trace back to one sample, sequenced in a study of monozygotic twins with inflammatory bowel disease. TCRdb reprocessed the 5' RACE reads and keeps a single row for each CDR3 protein, giving no DNA. This sample lists approximately 390,000 distinct CDR3 sequences; its ten largest clones have about 2.3%. The specimen was blood. The receptor source for this set is a human donor with ulcerative colitis or Crohn's disease, or a healthy co-twin of an affected twin (not recorded which).

The gene calls are TRBV12-3 or TRBV12-4 and TRBJ1-5. There are 16 residues in the CDR3. CDR3 sequence: CASTGGGTGRNQPQHF.

The CDR3 reads CASSWGLPTQYF. V is TRBV7-9 and J is TRBJ2-3; TCRdb proposes TRBD2, but this gene call is untestable without DNA. Germline CDR1 and CDR2: SEHNR and FQNEAQ (reference sequence). This CDR3 comprises 12 residues.

The chain links TRBV18 to TRBJ2-3. Per germline, CDR1 KGHSH and CDR2 LQKENI. This CDR3 is built from 12 residues. The CDR3 loop reads CASSPRLDTQYF.

This chain connects TRBV11-2 to TRBJ2-1. The length of the CDR3 is 14 residues. CDR1 is SGHAT and CDR2 is FQNNGV in the germline V gene. The CDR3 loop reads CASSLGLGWMEQFF.

The chain links TRBV28 to TRBJ2-2. The germline V gene has CDR1 MDHEN and CDR2 SYDVKM. The CDR3 spans 12 residues. The CDR3 sequence is CASSLGWGELFF.

This chain uses TRBV5-1 with TRBJ2-7; absent DNA, TCRdb's TRBD2 call cannot be checked. The germline gives CDR1 SGHRS, CDR2 YFSETQ. There are 15 residues in the CDR3. CDR3 sequence reads: CASSPRVAGSHEQYF.

The chain uses TRBV15 and TRBJ2-5. Germline loops: CDR1 LNHNV, CDR2 YYDKDF (reference sequence). CDR3 length: 14 amino acids. The CDR3: CATSRAGHQETQYF.

The chain carries TRBV5-1 and TRBJ2-1. There are 13 residues in the CDR3. Looked up from germline, CDR1 is SGHRS and CDR2 is YFSETQ. The CDR3 is CASSLAPFNEQFF.

This chain links TRBV5-1 with TRBJ2-5; TCRdb outputs TRBD1, but without DNA this stays unchecked. The germline CDR1 and CDR2 sequences are SGHRS and YFSETQ. The CDR3 runs to 14 residues. The CDR3 sequence is CASSWGQGEETQYF.

The chain uses TRBV4-1 and TRBJ1-3; TCRdb's D call, TRBD1, is unchecked because there is no DNA. Germline V gene sequence: CDR1 MGHRA, CDR2 YSYEKL. The CDR3 is 15 residues long. The CDR3 loop reads CASRPGDRGTNTIYF.

The chain couples TRBV2 to TRBJ1-1; as DNA is missing, the TRBD1 call by TCRdb cannot be tested. The CDR3 extends over 13 amino acids. Germline loops: CDR1 SNHLY, CDR2 FYNNEI. CDR3 amino acids: CASRDRANTEAFF. Full variable domain (remainder filled in from reference TRBV2 and TRBJ1-1): EPEVTQTPSHQVTQMGQEVILRCVPISNHLYFYWYRQILGQKVEFLVSFYNNEISEKSEIFDDQFSVERPDGSNFTLKIRSTKLEDSAMYFCASRDRANTEAFFGQGTRLTVV.

The chain joins TRBV6-5 to TRBJ1-5; TCRdb gives TRBD1 as the D gene, but with no DNA this cannot be confirmed. Germline V gene lookup returns CDR1 MNHEY and CDR2 SVGAGI. CDR3 length: 13 residues. The CDR3 spells CASSRPGGQPQHF.

The chain carries TRBV7-8 and TRBJ1-2; no DNA is available, so the TRBD1 call from TCRdb remains unchecked. The CDR3 has 17 amino acids. Germline V gene data show CDR1 as SGHVS and CDR2 as FQNEAQ. CDR3: CASSLEKIGQGYNGYTF.